This T cell receptor beta chain was recovered during a study of graft-versus-host responses after intestinal transplantation. Across the whole study: Recipients had multivisceral, liver-intestinal, or isolated intestinal transplants. Study-level findings and limits: Recipient marrow showed GvH clones, some seen first in ileum or blood.

Sequencing was performed with immunoSEQ multiplex PCR; in TCRdb, only in-frame clones are kept and a portion is missing. In the table there are about 20,000 clones, under 50% of which are singletons. The responders that had proliferated, CFSE-low CD3+CD4+ and CD3+CD8+ cells, were sorted after the reaction. This CDR3 contains 11 residues. The V gene's germline CDR1 is MNHNY and CDR2 SVGAGI (reference sequence). Trimming took off 8 bases at V and 15 bases at J, with 14 bases between the two ends. The origin of this receptor is a human patient who received an intestinal transplant. The V gene is TRBV6-6, the J gene TRBJ1-6; D not resolved. This material consisted of alloreactive CD4+ T cells from a mixed lymphocyte reaction culture, taken before intestinal transplant. Subset: CFSE-low proliferating T cells sorted from approximately 6-day pre-transplant mixed lymphocyte reaction (GvH or HvG direction). For the CDR3, the DNA is TGTGCCAGCGGTGTCGTTGCGCGCCTCCACTTT. It specifies CASGVVARLHF.